These T cell receptor beta chains were read from a single sample in a study of cytomegalovirus exposure and HLA in healthy donors. Data came from immunoSEQ multiplex PCR; TCRdb stores just in-frame clones and leaves some out. The table lists some 130,000 clones, approximately 68% of them singletons. The material sequenced was PBMCs. The receptors come from a man aged 25-40 years in good health and CMV-seropositive. CDR3s include the opening cysteine and the closing phenylalanine or tryptophan. A D gene is named only where the DNA matches it firmly. Size is stated for part of the rows, as once, few or many counts, or as a class when the clone is expanded.

d_call | j_call | clone_size | v_call | cdr3_aa | cdr3_nt
TRBD2 | TRBJ2-1 | few | TRBV13 | CASSLGLAGGPYNEQFF | TGTGCCAGCAGCTTAGGACTAGCGGGAGGGCCCTACAATGAGCAGTTCTTC
. | TRBJ1-4 | . | TRBV7-9 | CASSSRGGAHATNEKLFF | TGTGCCAGCAGCTCCCGCGGGGGGGCTCATGCAACTAATGAAAAACTGTTTTTT
TRBD1 | TRBJ1-1 | . | TRBV5-1 | CASSLAIGQGQTEAFF | TGCGCCAGCAGCTTGGCCATAGGACAGGGGCAAACTGAAGCTTTCTTT
. | TRBJ1-1 | once | TRBV5-1 | CASSAPTEGTEAFF | TGCGCCAGCAGCGCCCCGACAGAAGGCACTGAAGCTTTCTTT
. | TRBJ2-5 | . | TRBV5-4 | CASSPPGAATQRTQYF | TGTGCCAGCAGCCCACCAGGGGCAGCCACACAGAGGACCCAGTACTTC
. | TRBJ1-6 | . | TRBV18 | CASSPIRRQTENSPLHF | TGTGCCAGCTCACCAATTAGGCGACAGACCGAAAATTCACCCCTCCACTTT
TRBD2 | TRBJ2-7 | few | TRBV6-1 | CASSPRLAGSYEQYF | TGTGCCAGCAGTCCTAGACTAGCGGGGTCCTACGAGCAGTACTTC
TRBD1 | TRBJ1-1 | . | TRBV5-1 | CASKTGQGAIRTEAFF | TGCGCCAGCAAGACGGGGCAGGGGGCGATTCGAACTGAAGCTTTCTTT
TRBD1 | TRBJ2-7 | few | TRBV18 | CASSTGQGEQYF | TGTGCCAGCTCAACCGGACAGGGGGAGCAGTACTTC
TRBD1 | TRBJ1-2 | . | TRBV10-3 | CAIVGEDRGLYGYTF | TGTGCCATCGTTGGTGAGGACAGGGGGCTCTATGGCTACACCTTC
. | TRBJ1-4 | . | TRBV10-3 | CAIGHPNEKLFF | TGTGCCATCGGACACCCTAATGAAAAACTGTTTTTT
TRBD2 | TRBJ2-3 | . | TRBV6-6 | CASNRLAQLSDTQYF | TGTGCCAGCAACCGACTAGCGCAGTTATCAGATACGCAGTATTTT
. | TRBJ2-1 | . | TRBV11-2 | CASSFLNEQFF | TGTGCCAGCAGCTTTCTCAATGAGCAGTTCTTC
TRBD2 | TRBJ2-1 | . | TRBV6-6 | CASSTSGRATNEQFF | TGTGCCAGCAGTACTAGCGGGAGGGCCACCAATGAGCAGTTCTTC
TRBD1 | TRBJ2-7 | . | TRBV29-1 | CSVSTGAVDYEQYF | TGCAGCGTTTCCACAGGGGCCGTGGACTACGAGCAGTACTTC
. | TRBJ2-7 | . | TRBV27 | CASSPLAGAHEQYF | TGTGCCAGCAGTCCGCTGGCGGGGGCCCACGAGCAGTACTTC
. | TRBJ2-1 | . | TRBV29-1 | CSAQHRSYNEQFF | TGCAGCGCCCAACACAGGTCCTACAATGAGCAGTTCTTC
TRBD2 | TRBJ2-7 | . | TRBV27 | CASSSGLADEQYF | TGTGCCAGCAGTTCGGGACTAGCGGACGAGCAGTACTTC
TRBD2 | TRBJ2-5 | . | TRBV4-1 | CASSPYGGERETQYF | TGCGCCAGCAGCCCGTACGGGGGGGAGAGGGAGACCCAGTACTTC
. | TRBJ1-2 | . | TRBV2 | CASSVGVTINYGYTF | TGTGCCAGCAGTGTAGGAGTTACCATTAACTATGGCTACACCTTC
TRBD2 | TRBJ2-7 | . | TRBV7-9 | CASSLRTSILTEQYF | TGTGCCAGCAGCTTACGGACTAGCATTCTGACCGAGCAGTACTTC
TRBD1 | TRBJ2-1 | . | TRBV11-2 | CASSSHAGTGLYNEQFF | TGTGCCAGCAGCTCACACGCAGGGACAGGGTTATACAATGAGCAGTTCTTC
. | TRBJ2-6 | . | TRBV6-5 | CASSYGVEVGANVLTF | TGTGCCAGCAGTTACGGTGTCGAGGTTGGGGCCAACGTCCTGACTTTC
TRBD2 | TRBJ2-1 | . | TRBV4-2 | CASSQGVSGRTGPHGDNEQFF | TGTGCCAGCAGCCAAGGAGTCAGCGGGAGAACTGGTCCTCACGGCGACAATGAGCAGTTCTTC
TRBD1 | TRBJ1-5 | . | TRBV7-9 | CASSLRDRWGRGQPQHF | TGTGCCAGCAGCTTGAGGGACAGGTGGGGTCGTGGTCAGCCCCAGCATTTT
. | TRBJ2-3 | few | TRBV5-6 | CASSLRYLVDTDTQYF | TGTGCCAGCAGCCTCAGGTACCTTGTAGACACAGATACGCAGTATTTT
. | TRBJ1-1 | few | TRBV6-5 | CASRTQTMNTEAFF | TGTGCCAGCAGGACACAGACTATGAACACTGAAGCTTTCTTT
. | TRBJ1-2 | . | TRBV20-1 | CSASLSYGYTF | TGCAGTGCTAGCCTTTCCTATGGCTACACCTTC
TRBD2 | TRBJ2-7 | . | TRBV10-3 | CATGTSGRETYEQYF | TGTGCCACCGGGACTAGCGGGAGGGAGACCTACGAGCAGTACTTC
. | TRBJ2-5 | . | TRBV15 | CATSRLRDGETQYF | TGTGCCACCAGCAGATTACGGGATGGAGAGACCCAGTACTTC
TRBD2 | TRBJ2-3 | . | TRBV19 | CASSISSGGNTDTQYF | TGTGCCAGTAGTATCTCTAGCGGGGGGAACACAGATACGCAGTATTTT